There are many counts of the clone carrying this TCR beta chain. The antigen is undetermined. As for the cDNA, it was generated by 5'RACE with 10-nucleotide random UMIs. TCRdb re-called the 5' RACE reads through MiXCR, storing one row per CDR3 protein. This table holds tens of thousands of distinct CDR3 sequences, about 3.4% found once. These data originate in a study of neurological immune-mediated disorders. Study-wide context: Relapsing-remitting forms accounted for 31 of the 34 multiple sclerosis patients and secondary progressive forms for 3.

The CDR3 totals 16 residues. V dropped 0 bases and J dropped 3; count of bases not matched to a gene: 2. Germline assignment: CDR1 SGHDT and CDR2 YYEEEE. General study findings and limits: The absence of any CDR3 amino acid sequence shared by expanded clones across subjects suggests that repertoires were private in all groups.

The chain uses TRBV5-6 and TRBJ2-6, with 8 bases matching TRBD1. Sequenced: PBMCs. The TCR comes from a man aged 40-49 years with multiple sclerosis. The CDR3 is CASSLDRGSGANVLTF. In nucleotides, the CDR3 is TGTGCCAGCAGCTTGGACAGGGGGAGTGGGGCCAACGTCCTGACTTTC.